This T cell receptor beta chain was sequenced during a study of T cell repertoires in cytomegalovirus infection. CDR3 length equals 15 residues. V was cut by 7 bases and J by 2 bases, with 15 bases left in between. Germline CDR1 reads MNHEY; CDR2 reads SMNVEV (reference sequence). Findings and caveats of the study: HLA-C-restricted TCR beta clonotypes specific for CMV led the ex vivo response. Cumulative public TCR beta family frequency identified carriers of CMV plus the relevant HLA.

Turning to this clonotype: Its antigen is currently unknown.

In TCRdb, the reads were re-called with MiXCR into one record per CDR3 protein. The sample yields approximately 730,000 distinct CDR3 sequences, approximately 33% seen once. The chain has TRBV27 and TRBJ2-1; tentative D call: TRBD2 (6 bases). The sequence derives from a human donor in good health (CMV status not recorded). Some clones in this sample may be carry-over from other donors' samples. The sample here was cultured PBMCs, taken from culture after CMV antigen stimulation. The CDR3 region is CASKGLANPYNEQFF. The CDR3 DNA sequence: TGTGCCAGCAAAGGGCTAGCGAACCCCTACAATGAGCAGTTCTTC.